The T cell receptor beta chain described here comes from a study of cytomegalovirus exposure and HLA in healthy donors. Notes on the study in general: TRBV6-2, TRBV6-3 and other indistinguishable V segments were excluded. When analyzed later, a missense DCLRE1C variant was found to be linked to TCR beta V- and J-gene trimming. An analysis done earlier found most TCR beta V segments productive about 90% or about 30% of the time.

Of note for this clone: Its antigen is currently unknown.

This CDR3 is built from 15 residues. CDR1 is MNHEY, CDR2 SMNVEV, per germline (reference sequence). Trimming cost V 2 bases and J 1 base, with 10 bases left between them. Primers for the PCR totalled 60 Vbeta and 13 Jbeta. Only in-frame clones appear in the TCRdb table, and some are missing; sequencing was by immunoSEQ multiplex PCR. The sample has 85,000 to 120,000 clones, roughly three quarters seen once; the top ten hold 8.5% to 10%. V gene TRBV27 combines with J gene TRBJ2-3; D unresolved. Sequencing was performed on PBMCs. The clonotype comes from a male donor in good health and CMV-seropositive. The CDR3 loop is CASSLEQLGTDTQYF. CDR3 nucleotide sequence: TGTGCCAGCAGTTTAGAACAGCTGGGCACAGATACGCAGTATTTT.